This T cell receptor beta chain emerged from a study of blood T cell repertoires in COVID-19. Overall study context: From T cells, B-cell-depleted T cells, or PBMCs came the material, which was cDNA or gDNA.

Profiling relied on immunoSEQ multiplex PCR, and the TCRdb table lists in-frame clones only, not all of them. This table holds approximately 93,000 clones, approximately 87% found once. The trim removed 4 bases at V and 3 bases at J, leaving 9 bases unmatched. CDR3 length: 15 amino acids. From germline, CDR1 is LGHDT and CDR2 YNNKEL (reference sequence). The sequenced sample consisted of peripheral blood. The chain has TRBV3-1 (or the pseudogene TRBV3-2) and TRBJ2-7; 7 nucleotides match TRBD1. The source of this sequence is a human donor in a cohort sampled during active COVID-19. CDR3 protein: CASSRRDSGIYEQYF. The CDR3 nucleotides are TGTGCCAGCAGCCGCCGGGACAGTGGGATCTACGAGCAGTACTTC.